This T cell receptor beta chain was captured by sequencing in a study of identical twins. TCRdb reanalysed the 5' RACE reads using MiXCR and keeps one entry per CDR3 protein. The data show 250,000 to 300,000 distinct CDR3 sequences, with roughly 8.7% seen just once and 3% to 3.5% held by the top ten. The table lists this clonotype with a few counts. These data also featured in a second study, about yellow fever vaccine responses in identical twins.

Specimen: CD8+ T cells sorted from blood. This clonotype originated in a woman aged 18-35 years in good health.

CDR3 nucleotide sequence: TGTGCCAGCAGCCAAGGAGCCGGGCGCTACGAGCAGTACTTC. Translated, it gives CASSQGAGRYEQYF. The chain is built from TRBV3-1 and TRBJ2-7, with D uncertain. Germline V gives CDR1 LGHDT, CDR2 YNNKEL (reference sequence). V lost 1 base to trimming and J lost 3 bases, with 10 bases between them. The CDR3 is made up of 14 amino acids.